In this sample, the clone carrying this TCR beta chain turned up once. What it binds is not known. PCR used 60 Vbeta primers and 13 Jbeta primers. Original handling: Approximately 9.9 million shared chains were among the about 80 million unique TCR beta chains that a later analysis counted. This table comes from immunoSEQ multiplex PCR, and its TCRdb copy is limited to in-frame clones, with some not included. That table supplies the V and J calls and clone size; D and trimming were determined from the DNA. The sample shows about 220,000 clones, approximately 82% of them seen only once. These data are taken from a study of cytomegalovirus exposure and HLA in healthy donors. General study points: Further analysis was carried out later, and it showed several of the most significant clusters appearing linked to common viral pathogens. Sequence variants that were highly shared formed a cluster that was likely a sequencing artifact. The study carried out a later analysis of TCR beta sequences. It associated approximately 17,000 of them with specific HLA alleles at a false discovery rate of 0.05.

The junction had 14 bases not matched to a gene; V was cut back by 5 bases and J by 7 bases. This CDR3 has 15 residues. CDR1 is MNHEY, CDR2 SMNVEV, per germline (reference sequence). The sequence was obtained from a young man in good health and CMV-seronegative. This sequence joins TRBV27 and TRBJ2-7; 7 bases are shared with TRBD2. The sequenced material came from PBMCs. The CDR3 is CASSHSQRGPGEQYF. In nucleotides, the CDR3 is TGTGCCAGCAGTCATTCCCAGCGGGGCCCTGGAGAGCAGTACTTC.